A selection of T cell receptor beta chains follows, all from one sample in a study of blood T cell repertoires in COVID-19. The method was immunoSEQ multiplex PCR; TCRdb's version includes in-frame clones alone and lacks a portion of them. The sample holds more than 85,000 clones, 85% seen once. Material for sequencing was peripheral blood. These receptors all come from a man aged 50 to 59 with acute or convalescent COVID-19. The CDR3 runs from the conserved cysteine through the conserved F or W. The D gene is left open where the match is weak. A row's size may be missing; if present it is once, few, many or a size class.

v_gene,j_gene,abundance,d_gene,CDR3aa,CDR3nt
TRBV5-1,TRBJ1-3,-,-,CASSLTTGSSGNTIYF,TGCGCCAGCAGCTTAACGACAGGCAGCTCTGGAAACACCATATATTTT
TRBV5-4,TRBJ2-2,-,-,CASSLGSVTNTGELFF,TGTGCCAGCAGCTTGGGTAGCGTAACGAACACCGGGGAGCTGTTTTTT
TRBV12-3/TRBV12-4,TRBJ2-3,once,TRBD2,CASSTILAGAGHF,TGTGCCAGCAGTACCATCCTAGCGGGAGCGGGGCATTTT
TRBV7-3,TRBJ2-5,-,-,CASSPQGVGETQYF,TGTGCCAGCAGCCCGCAGGGCGTGGGGGAGACCCAGTACTTC
TRBV30,TRBJ1-1,once,-,CAWSMPSAGKNTEAFF,TGTGCCTGGAGTATGCCGTCGGCAGGAAAGAACACTGAAGCTTTCTTT
TRBV27,TRBJ1-1,few,TRBD1,CASLQIQGAGYTEAFF,TGTGCCAGCCTCCAAATACAGGGGGCGGGGTACACTGAAGCTTTCTTT
TRBV20-1,TRBJ1-1,-,-,CSASQVGNTEAFF,TGCAGTGCTAGTCAGGTGGGGAACACTGAAGCTTTCTTT
TRBV3-1/TRBV3-2,TRBJ1-2,-,TRBD1,CASSSGQGTSYTF,TGTGCCAGCAGCTCCGGACAGGGTACGAGCTACACCTTC
TRBV5-1,TRBJ1-2,-,-,CASSFNREKDYGYTF,TGCGCCAGCAGCTTTAACCGGGAAAAGGACTATGGCTACACCTTC
TRBV5-1,TRBJ2-1,-,TRBD2,CASRRTSGSNEQFF,TGCGCCAGCAGAAGGACTAGCGGGAGCAATGAGCAGTTCTTC
TRBV10-1,TRBJ1-3,-,-,CASSDRRGTSGNTIYF,TGCGCCAGCAGTGACCGGAGGGGCACTTCTGGAAACACCATATATTTT
TRBV27,TRBJ2-7,-,-,CASTADFGTGVYEQYF,TGTGCCAGCACTGCAGACTTCGGGACGGGGGTCTACGAGCAGTACTTC
TRBV18,TRBJ2-5,-,TRBD1,CASSPLAAGAGTGPNKETQYF,TGTGCCAGCTCACCACTAGCCGCCGGAGCCGGGACAGGGCCGAACAAAGAGACCCAGTACTTC
TRBV19,TRBJ2-3,-,TRBD2,CASSIDGRRGTDTQYF,TGTGCCAGTAGTATAGACGGGAGGAGGGGCACAGATACGCAGTATTTT
TRBV5-4,TRBJ2-5,-,-,CASSLTITGPPETQYF,TGTGCCAGCAGCTTAACCATTACAGGGCCTCCAGAGACCCAGTACTTC
TRBV4-1,TRBJ2-5,once,-,CASSQVVFRGFYETQYF,TGCGCCAGCAGCCAAGTAGTGTTTCGGGGGTTTTATGAGACCCAGTACTTC
TRBV7-8,TRBJ1-3,-,-,CASSLVAGRVNTIYF,TGTGCCAGCAGCTTAGTTGCAGGGAGGGTAAACACCATATATTTT